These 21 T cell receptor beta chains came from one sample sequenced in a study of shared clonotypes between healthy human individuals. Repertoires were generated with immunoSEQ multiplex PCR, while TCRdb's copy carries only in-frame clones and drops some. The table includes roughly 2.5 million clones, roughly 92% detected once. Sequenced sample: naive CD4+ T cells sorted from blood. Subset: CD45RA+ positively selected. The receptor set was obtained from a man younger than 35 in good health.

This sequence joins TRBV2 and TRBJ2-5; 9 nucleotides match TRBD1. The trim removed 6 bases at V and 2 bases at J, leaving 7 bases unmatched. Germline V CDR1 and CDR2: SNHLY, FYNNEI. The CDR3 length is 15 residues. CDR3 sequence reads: CASRLGTGIQETQYF. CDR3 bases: TGTGCCAGCAGGTTAGGGACAGGGATTCAAGAGACCCAGTACTTC.

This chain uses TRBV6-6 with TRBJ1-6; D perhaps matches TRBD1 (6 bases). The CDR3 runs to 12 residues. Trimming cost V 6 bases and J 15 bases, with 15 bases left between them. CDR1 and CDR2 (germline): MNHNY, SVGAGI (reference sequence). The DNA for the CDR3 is TGTGCCAGCAGCCAGGGGACCCTGGACCTCCACTTT. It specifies CASSQGTLDLHF.

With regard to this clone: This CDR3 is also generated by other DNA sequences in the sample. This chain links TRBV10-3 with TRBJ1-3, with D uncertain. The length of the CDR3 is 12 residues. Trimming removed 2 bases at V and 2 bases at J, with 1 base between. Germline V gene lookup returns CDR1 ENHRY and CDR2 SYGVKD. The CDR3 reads CAISEPGNTIYF. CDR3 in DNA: TGTGCCATCAGTGAGCCTGGAAACACCATATATTTT.

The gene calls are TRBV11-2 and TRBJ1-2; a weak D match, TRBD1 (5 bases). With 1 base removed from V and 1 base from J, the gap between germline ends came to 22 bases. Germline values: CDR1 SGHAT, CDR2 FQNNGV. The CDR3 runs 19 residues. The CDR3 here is CASSLVGRSAGPFNYGYTF. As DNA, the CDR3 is TGTGCCAGCAGCTTAGTCGGGAGGAGTGCGGGGCCCTTTAACTATGGCTACACCTTC. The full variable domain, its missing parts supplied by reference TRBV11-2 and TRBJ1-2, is EAGVAQSPRYKIIEKRQSVAFWCNPISGHATLYWYQQILGQGPKLLIQFQNNGVVDDSQLPKDRFSAERLKGVDSTLKIQPAKLEDSAVYLCASSLVGRSAGPFNYGYTFGSGTRLTVV.

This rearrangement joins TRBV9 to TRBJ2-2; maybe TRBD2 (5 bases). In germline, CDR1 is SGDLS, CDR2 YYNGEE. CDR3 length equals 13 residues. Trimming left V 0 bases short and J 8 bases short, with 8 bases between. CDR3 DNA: TGTGCCAGCAGCGTAGTTGGGGAGGGGGAGCTGTTTTTT. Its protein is CASSVVGEGELFF.

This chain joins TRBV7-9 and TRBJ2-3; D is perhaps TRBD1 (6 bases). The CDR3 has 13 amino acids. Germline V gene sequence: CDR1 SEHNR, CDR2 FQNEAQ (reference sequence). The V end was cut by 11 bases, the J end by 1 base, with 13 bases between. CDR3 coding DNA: TGTGCCGGTGGGGGCTCGGGCACAGATACGCAGTATTTT. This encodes CAGGGSGTDTQYF.

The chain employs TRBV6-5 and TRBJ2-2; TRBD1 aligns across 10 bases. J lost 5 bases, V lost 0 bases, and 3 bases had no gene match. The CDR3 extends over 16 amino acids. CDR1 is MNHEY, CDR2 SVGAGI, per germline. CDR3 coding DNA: TGTGCCAGCAGTTACTCAGGGACAGGGGTGACCGGGGAGCTGTTTTTT. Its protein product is CASSYSGTGVTGELFF.

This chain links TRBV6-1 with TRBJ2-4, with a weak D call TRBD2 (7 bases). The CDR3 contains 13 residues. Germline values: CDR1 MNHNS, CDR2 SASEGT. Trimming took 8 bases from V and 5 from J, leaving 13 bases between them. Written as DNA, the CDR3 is TGTGCCAGCGGGGAGGGGGTTGAAAACATTCAGTACTTC. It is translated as CASGEGVENIQYF.

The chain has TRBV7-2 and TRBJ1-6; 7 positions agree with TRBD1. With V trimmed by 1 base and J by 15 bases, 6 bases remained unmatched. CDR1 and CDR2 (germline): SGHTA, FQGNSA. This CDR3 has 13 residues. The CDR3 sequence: CASSLDRGPHLHF. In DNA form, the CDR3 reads TGTGCCAGCAGCTTAGATAGGGGGCCTCACCTCCACTTT.

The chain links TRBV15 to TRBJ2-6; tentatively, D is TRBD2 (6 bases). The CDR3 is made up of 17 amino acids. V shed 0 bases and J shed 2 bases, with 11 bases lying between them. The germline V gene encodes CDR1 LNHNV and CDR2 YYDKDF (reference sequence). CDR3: CATSRDRREAGANVLTF. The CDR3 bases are TGTGCCACCAGCAGAGATCGCAGGGAGGCTGGGGCCAACGTCCTGACTTTC.

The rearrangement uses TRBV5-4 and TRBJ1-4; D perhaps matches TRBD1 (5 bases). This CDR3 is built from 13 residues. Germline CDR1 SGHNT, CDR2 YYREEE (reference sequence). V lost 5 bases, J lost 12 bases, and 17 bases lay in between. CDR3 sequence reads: CASSRLGMGELFF. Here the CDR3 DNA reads TGTGCCAGCAGTCGTCTGGGGATGGGGGAACTGTTTTTT.

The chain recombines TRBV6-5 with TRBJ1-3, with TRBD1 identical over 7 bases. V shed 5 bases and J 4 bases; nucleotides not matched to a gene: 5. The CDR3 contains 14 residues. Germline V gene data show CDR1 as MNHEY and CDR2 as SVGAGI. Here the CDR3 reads CASSVPGQGNTIYF. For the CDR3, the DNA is TGTGCCAGCAGTGTCCCGGGACAGGGAAACACCATATATTTT.

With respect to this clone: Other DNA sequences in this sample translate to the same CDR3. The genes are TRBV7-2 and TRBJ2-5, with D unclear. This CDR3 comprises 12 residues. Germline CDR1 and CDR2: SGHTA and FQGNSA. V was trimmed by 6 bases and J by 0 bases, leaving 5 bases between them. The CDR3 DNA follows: TGTGCCAGCAGTCCATACCAAGAGACCCAGTACTTC. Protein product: CASSPYQETQYF.

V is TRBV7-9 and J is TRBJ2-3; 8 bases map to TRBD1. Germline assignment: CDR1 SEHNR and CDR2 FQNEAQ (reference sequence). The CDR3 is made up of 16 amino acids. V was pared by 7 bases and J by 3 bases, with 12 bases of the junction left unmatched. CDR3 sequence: CASTDAGGLGTDTQYF. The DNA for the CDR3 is TGTGCCAGCACCGACGCAGGGGGCTTGGGGACAGATACGCAGTATTTT.

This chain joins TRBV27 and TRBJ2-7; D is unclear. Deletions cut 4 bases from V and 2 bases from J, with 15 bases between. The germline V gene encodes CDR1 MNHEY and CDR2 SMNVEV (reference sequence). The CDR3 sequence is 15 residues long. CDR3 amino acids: CASSCPERPTYEQYF. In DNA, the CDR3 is TGTGCCAGCAGTTGCCCGGAGAGACCCACCTACGAGCAGTACTTC.

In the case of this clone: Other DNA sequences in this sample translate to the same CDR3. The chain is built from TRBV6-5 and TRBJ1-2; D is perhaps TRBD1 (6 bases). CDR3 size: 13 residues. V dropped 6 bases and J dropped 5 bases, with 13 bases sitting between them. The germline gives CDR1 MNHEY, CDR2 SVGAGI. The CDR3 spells CASRETGGYGYTF. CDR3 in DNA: TGTGCCAGCAGAGAGACAGGAGGGTATGGCTACACCTTC.

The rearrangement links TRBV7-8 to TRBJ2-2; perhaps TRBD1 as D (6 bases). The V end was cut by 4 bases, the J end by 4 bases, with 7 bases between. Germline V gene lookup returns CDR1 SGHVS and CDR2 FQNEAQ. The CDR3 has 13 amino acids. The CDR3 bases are TGTGCCAGCAGCTCACAGGGCACCGGGGAGCTGTTTTTT. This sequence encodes CASSSQGTGELFF.

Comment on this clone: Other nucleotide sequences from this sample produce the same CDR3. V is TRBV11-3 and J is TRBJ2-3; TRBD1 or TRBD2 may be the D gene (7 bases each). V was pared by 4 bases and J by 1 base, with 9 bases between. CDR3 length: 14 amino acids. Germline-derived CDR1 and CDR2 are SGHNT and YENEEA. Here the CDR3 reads CASSSGGGTDTQYF. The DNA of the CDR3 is TGTGCCAGCAGCTCAGGGGGGGGCACAGATACGCAGTATTTT.

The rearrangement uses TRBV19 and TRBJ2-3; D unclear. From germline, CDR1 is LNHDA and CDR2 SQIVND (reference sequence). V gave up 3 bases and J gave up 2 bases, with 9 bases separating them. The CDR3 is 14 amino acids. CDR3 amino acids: CASSIQDPTDTQYF. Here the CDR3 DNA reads TGTGCCAGTAGTATTCAGGACCCCACAGATACGCAGTATTTT. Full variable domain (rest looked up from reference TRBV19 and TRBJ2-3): DGGITQSPKYLFRKEGQNVTLSCEQNLNHDAMYWYRQDPGQGLRLIYYSQIVNDFQKGDIAEGYSVSREKKESFPLTVTSAQKNPTAFYLCASSIQDPTDTQYFGPGTRLTVL.

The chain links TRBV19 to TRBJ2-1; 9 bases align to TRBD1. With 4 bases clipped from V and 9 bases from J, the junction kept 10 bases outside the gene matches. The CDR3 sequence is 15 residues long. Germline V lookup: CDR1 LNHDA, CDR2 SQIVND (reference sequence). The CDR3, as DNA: TGTGCCAGTAGTACCCAGACAGGGGGTGGAGGTGAGCAGTTCTTC. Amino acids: CASSTQTGGGGEQFF.

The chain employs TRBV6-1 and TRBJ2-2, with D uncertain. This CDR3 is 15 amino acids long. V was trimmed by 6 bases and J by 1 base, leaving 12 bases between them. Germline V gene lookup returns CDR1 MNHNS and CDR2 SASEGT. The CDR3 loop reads CASSVPSGNTGELFF. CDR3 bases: TGTGCCAGCAGCGTCCCTTCAGGGAACACCGGGGAGCTGTTTTTT.